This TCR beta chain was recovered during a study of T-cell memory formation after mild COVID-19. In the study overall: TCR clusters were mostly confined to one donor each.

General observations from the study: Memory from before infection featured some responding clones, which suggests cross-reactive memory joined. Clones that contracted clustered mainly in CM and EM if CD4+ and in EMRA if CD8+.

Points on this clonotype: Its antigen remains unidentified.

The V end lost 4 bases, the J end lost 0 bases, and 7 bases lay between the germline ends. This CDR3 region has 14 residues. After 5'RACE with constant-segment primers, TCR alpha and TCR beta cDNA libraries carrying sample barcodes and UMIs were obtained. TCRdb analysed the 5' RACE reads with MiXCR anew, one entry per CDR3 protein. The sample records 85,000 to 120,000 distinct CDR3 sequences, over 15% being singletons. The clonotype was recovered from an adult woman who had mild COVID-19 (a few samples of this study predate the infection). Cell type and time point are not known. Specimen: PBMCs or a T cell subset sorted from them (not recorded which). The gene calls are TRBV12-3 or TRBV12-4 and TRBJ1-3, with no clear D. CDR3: CASSSQLSGNTIYF. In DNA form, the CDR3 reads TGTGCCAGCAGTTCCCAACTCTCTGGAAACACCATATATTTT.